The present T cell receptor (beta chain) was sequenced within a study of cytomegalovirus exposure and HLA in healthy donors (TCRdb year 2017). A note on the overall study: According to an earlier analysis of several hundred of the donors, some 180 million T cells yielded 90 million to 140 million unique TCR beta sequences and 276 Gb of sequence data. A later genetic analysis used genome-wide SNP genotypes for about 60% of the roughly 670 donors, treating that subset as a discovery cohort. HLA typing included class I and class II loci at four-digit resolution. Because of strong linkage in the cohort, five DR-DQ haplotypes were treated as single units for association and clustering. Among about 400 genotyped donors of the cohort, an average of roughly 230,000 unique TCR beta nucleotide sequences was sequenced per donor, of which about 18% were non-productive. Typing coverage differed by locus: A, B, C, DRB1 and DQB1 were typed in about 629-640 donors, DQA1 in about 510, DPA1 in 600 to 610, and DPB1 in approximately 450. To study patterns of TCR occurrence, a later analysis re-analyzed previously published TCR beta repertoires from 666 donors and added high-resolution HLA genotyping. All discovery cohort repertoires had been generated using a single sequencing platform. The study profiled the T cell repertoires of 666 subjects by immunosequencing and related them to cytomegalovirus serostatus. High-throughput TCR immunosequencing, statistical association of individual TCRs with disease status, and machine learning were combined to predict cytomegalovirus infection status. Rather than drawing on any new phenotypic data, the later analysis identified candidate immune exposures from TCR beta sequences and the way those sequences occurred across donors. The study aimed to test whether signatures of past pathogen exposure could be identified by cataloging public T cell receptors. In an earlier analysis of several hundred of the donors, high-throughput TCR beta sequencing was used to judge whether each TCR beta V gene segment behaved as functional or pseudogenic. An early release covering 500 to 750 HLA-typed donors comprised 250 to 350 gigabases of sequencing data and some 79 million unique TCR sequences. Donor age, sex, ethnicity and CMV serostatus were compiled together with the repertoire data. Along with the roughly 610-subject first cohort, a separate validation cohort of over a hundred different subjects was used. Among the roughly 410 genotyped donors, 81% belonged to the genetic ancestry cluster associated with self-reported Caucasian donors. The research as a whole found: Across donors, most TCR sequences were observed very rarely, whereas some public TCRs were present in many individuals. Specific HLA alleles were associated with 16,951 TCR beta sequences at a false discovery rate of 0.05 in a later analysis. Most CMV-associated TCR beta chains appeared to be HLA-restricted in a later analysis, and the HLA associations seemed to be driven largely by CMV exposure. In a later analysis, several top co-occurrence clusters were reported to appear linked to parvovirus B19, influenza, CMV and Epstein-Barr virus. The authors suggested that the approach could potentially be extended to other disease states and immunological phenotypes. Sequencing depth was assumed to be roughly uniform across donors in the presence/absence analyses, though that assumption may not hold. A later analysis found that TCR association rates varied across HLA loci, with DRB1 alleles showing the most associated TCRs and HLA-C alleles the fewest. The cohort was sequenced for TCR beta chains only, and without alpha or paired-chain data the features that could be detected were limited. Compared with the approximately 720-donor mean, donors in an Asian-associated ancestry cluster had fewer N-insertions in productive TCRs, according to a later genetic analysis. Because some donors lacked HLA typing at each locus, the association tests relied only on the typed subset. The earlier analysis of 587 of the donors excluded seventeen rarely observed V segments, including chromosome 9 orphons, because counts were too low. In an earlier analysis of approximately 600 of the donors, most TCR beta V segments were observed in productive rearrangements about 87% or about 30% of the time, broadly matching IMGT annotations. A later genetic analysis associated a missense DCLRE1C variant with V-gene and J-gene trimming of TCR beta chains, and an independent cohort replicated the association. When HLA alleles, especially DR and DQ, strongly co-occurred, TCR associations were difficult to assign to individual alleles. A later analysis found that HLA-associated TCR beta chains were more clonally expanded and had lower generation probabilities than equally common non-associated chains. Some IMGT-functional V segments, including TRBV6-2 and TRBV6-3, could not be distinguished by the 87-base-pair reads and were therefore excluded. Immune exposure information for the cohort was limited to CMV serostatus. A group of highly shared sequence variants was considered likely to be a technical artifact of the sequencing pipeline. Linkage disequilibrium might explain the correlated functional status among segregating V segments, but an unknown experimental factor could not be excluded. Three of the identified cytomegalovirus-associated TCR beta chains were confirmed in vitro to be specific for cytomegalovirus antigens. The classifier was reported to diagnose cytomegalovirus status with high specificity and sensitivity in both the original and validation cohorts. In the study, roughly 160 TCR beta chains were listed as associated with cytomegalovirus. A further reported finding was that TCR beta sequences accurately predicted the HLA-A and HLA-B alleles for most subjects in the first cohort.

Library method: the immunoSEQ multiplex PCR assay. For the multiplex PCR, a mixture combining 60 forward primers for TCR Vbeta segments and 13 reverse primers for TCR Jbeta segments was used. Amplification of the CDR3 region of rearranged TCR beta genes was performed with a multiplex PCR assay on genomic DNA. The amplified TCR beta libraries were sequenced on the Illumina HiSeq System as 87-base-pair reads. Per the authors' processing: In a later analysis, some 80 million unique TCR beta chains were counted across the roughly 700 repertoires, and roughly 10 million of these chains were shared by at least two donors. To remove PCR and sequencing errors, raw reads were error-corrected and collapsed into unique sequences using a nearest-neighbor algorithm that merged closely related sequences. V, D and J gene segments were assigned by aligning CDR3 sequences to IMGT reference sequences. For a sequence to be retained, a match of at least six nucleotides was required to both a V gene segment and a J gene segment. A rearrangement counted as productive if the CDR3 had no stop codons and remained in frame with V and J, and every other rearrangement counted as non-productive. CDR3 was defined according to IMGT convention as the region running from the second conserved V-encoded cysteine to the conserved J-encoded phenylalanine. The earlier analysis of 587 of the donors excluded sequences that lacked an unambiguous match to a single V gene segment. An earlier analysis of a few hundred of the donors called V segments functional above 56.7% productive rearrangements and segregating when the between-donor standard deviation exceeded 5%. A statistical classification framework was developed to diagnose cytomegalovirus status using the catalog of TCR beta chain sequences. A later analysis assigned V and J genes by comparing TCR nucleotide sequences with IMGT/GENE-DB human TR gene sequences. The TCRdist pipeline was used in a later analysis to assign CDR3 sequences and most-parsimonious VDJ recombination scenarios. A later analysis defined each TCR beta chain by its CDR3 amino acid sequence plus V-gene family, and excluded reads lacking a unique V-gene family. A later analysis removed 600 or so highly shared, low-generation-probability nucleotide sequences to deal with suspected cross-contamination and a sequencing artifact. A later analysis calculated a clonal expansion index for each public chain from normalized within-repertoire ranks of inferred template counts. A later analysis computed generation probabilities with a VDJ recombination model fitted to out-of-frame rearrangements, and checked the results against IGoR. In a later analysis, TCR-TCR, TCR-HLA and TCR-CMV co-occurrence was scored with hypergeometric tests, and a repertoire-size bias correction was applied to TCR pairs. A later analysis estimated false discovery rates by permuting HLA or CMV assignments 20 times. In a later analysis, co-occurring TCRs were grouped with DBSCAN, and TCRdist sequence similarity was added when clustering was performed within HLA-allele-positive subsets. Repertoires with fewer than 30,000 or more than 120,000 public chains, plus five repertoires with anomalous nucleotide sharing, were excluded from co-occurrence clustering. In TCRdb, the immuneACCESS table is reduced to in-frame sequences with V and J assigned. These tables do not hold every clone; where another copy was compared, an unresolved V gene accounts for under half, and the others remain unexplained. That table furnishes V, J and clone size, whereas the DNA furnished D and trimming. In this sample the table shows about 170,000 clones, around 77% of which occur a single time. The top ten hold roughly 2.1% of the sample.

At the junction V is shortened by 8 bases and J by 2 bases; bases outside the gene matches: 8. The CDR3 holds 15 amino acids from the cysteine to the phenylalanine. CDR3 DNA is the only sequence kept; it has 45 bases, read in frame from the first base. The germline V gene yields SGHTA for CDR1 and FQGNSA for CDR2. Comment on this clone: Its antigen is unknown. Qualities for individual bases were not recorded, and no much larger clone is one base off.

The cohort was made up of 650 to 700 healthy bone marrow donors. Cohort members were all nominally healthy when sampled, although unrecorded immune exposures were likely present. The donor tested CMV seropositive, placing the donor among the 250 to 350 seropositive members of the cohort. Every donor gave a peripheral blood sample, and the peripheral blood mononuclear cells from that sample were used for TCR beta sequencing. Genomic DNA extraction from the blood cell samples was performed with the Qiagen DNeasy Blood Extraction Kit. The rearranged chain carries TRBV7-2 and TRBJ1-2, and TRBD1 aligns with 10 junction nucleotides. The sample consisted of PBMCs. The sequence was obtained from a woman aged 30 to 39 in good health and CMV-seropositive. CDR3 reads: CASAPGTGVNYGYTF. The DNA sequence follows: TGTGCCAGCGCGCCCGGGACAGGGGTAAACTATGGCTACACCTTC.